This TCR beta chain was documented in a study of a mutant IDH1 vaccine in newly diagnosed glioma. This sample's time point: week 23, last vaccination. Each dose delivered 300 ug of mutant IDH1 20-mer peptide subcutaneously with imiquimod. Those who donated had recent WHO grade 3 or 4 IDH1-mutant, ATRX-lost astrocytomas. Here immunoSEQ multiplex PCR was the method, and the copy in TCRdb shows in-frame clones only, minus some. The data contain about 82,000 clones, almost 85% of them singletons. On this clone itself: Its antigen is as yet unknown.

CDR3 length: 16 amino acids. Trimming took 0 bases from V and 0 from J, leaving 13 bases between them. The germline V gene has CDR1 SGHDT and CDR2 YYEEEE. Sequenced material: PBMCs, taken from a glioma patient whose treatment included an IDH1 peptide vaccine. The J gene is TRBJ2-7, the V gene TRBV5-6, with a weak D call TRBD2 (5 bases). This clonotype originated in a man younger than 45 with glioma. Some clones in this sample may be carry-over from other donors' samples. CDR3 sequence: CASSLVFGTSSYEQYF. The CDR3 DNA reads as TGTGCCAGCAGCTTGGTATTCGGCACTAGCTCCTACGAGCAGTACTTC. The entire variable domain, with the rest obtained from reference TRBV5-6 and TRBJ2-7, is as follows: DAGVTQSPTHLIKTRGQQVTLRCSPKSGHDTVSWYQQALGQGPQFIFQYYEEEERQRGNFPDRFSGHQFPNYSSELNVNALLLGDSALYLCASSLVFGTSSYEQYFGPGTRLTVT.